Following are 21 T cell receptor beta chains from one sample sequenced in a study of TIL therapy for anti-PD-1-resistant metastatic lung cancer. The libraries were made with immunoSEQ v3. The data were produced by immunoSEQ multiplex PCR, yet TCRdb's version contains in-frame clones alone and is incomplete. The sample holds 30,000 to 45,000 clones, 70% to 75% seen once. Regarding time point: pre-treatment sample, taken before nivolumab and TIL therapy. Sequencing was performed on blood, taken at baseline. These receptors were taken from a person between 25 and 80 years old with non-small cell lung cancer.

V usage is TRBV6-4 and J usage is TRBJ2-1, with TRBD1 as a possible D gene (5 bases). The V end lost 3 bases, the J end lost 6 bases, and 12 bases lay between the germline ends. CDR3 length equals 14 residues. Germline loops: CDR1 MRHNA, CDR2 SNTAGT. The CDR3 region is CASSEAGSANEQFF. In DNA, the CDR3 is TGTGCCAGCAGTGAAGCAGGGTCGGCCAATGAGCAGTTCTTC.

In its sample, this clone was seen a few times. This chain links TRBV5-1 with TRBJ1-1; unclear D gene. In germline, CDR1 is SGHRS, CDR2 YFSETQ. Trimming removed 2 bases from V and 1 base from J, with 9 bases in between. This CDR3 spans 14 amino acids. CDR3: CASSFYSENTEAFF. CDR3 coding DNA: TGCGCCAGCAGCTTTTATTCGGAGAACACTGAAGCTTTCTTT. Full variable domain (rest looked up from reference TRBV5-1 and TRBJ1-1): KAGVTQTPRYLIKTRGQQVTLSCSPISGHRSVSWYQQTPGQGLQFLFEYFSETQRNKGNFPGRFSGRQFSNSRSEMNVSTLELGDSALYLCASSFYSENTEAFFGQGTRLTVV.

This clone occurred once. The chain couples TRBV7-2 to TRBJ1-3, with TRBD1 as a possible D gene (6 bases). The CDR3 spans 17 residues. Trimming took off 5 bases at V and 4 bases at J, with 21 bases between the two ends. Looked up from germline, CDR1 is SGHTA and CDR2 is FQGNSA. The CDR3 bases are TGTGCCAGCAGCCCTCGAGGGCAGGGGCGCTTCGGAAACACCATATATTTT. Translating it yields CASSPRGQGRFGNTIYF.

The chain uses TRBV10-3 and TRBJ1-5; D is unresolved. V shed 0 bases and J shed 4 bases, with 7 bases lying between them. There are 14 residues in the CDR3. Germline lookup yields CDR1 ENHRY and CDR2 SYGVKD. The CDR3 loop reads CAISESRENQPQHF. Written as DNA, the CDR3 is TGTGCCATCAGTGAGTCTAGGGAGAATCAGCCCCAGCATTTT.

This clone was picked up one time. The chain joins TRBV19 to TRBJ2-2; D not resolved. Trimming stripped 8 bases from V and 3 bases from J, with 4 bases between. Per the germline V gene, CDR1 is LNHDA and CDR2 is SQIVND (reference sequence). This CDR3 is 11 amino acids long. The CDR3 region is CASLHTGELFF. CDR3 in DNA: TGTGCCAGTCTTCACACCGGGGAGCTGTTTTTT.

This clone is a singleton in its sample. J is TRBJ2-2 and V is TRBV6-1; D perhaps matches TRBD2 (5 bases). The length of the CDR3 is 13 residues. Germline V gene data show CDR1 as MNHNS and CDR2 as SASEGT. V gave up 6 bases and J gave up 7 bases, with 12 bases separating them. The CDR3 protein is CASRMTGIGELFF. The CDR3 DNA follows: TGTGCCAGCAGGATGACGGGAATCGGGGAGCTGTTTTTT.

The V call is TRBV12-2, the J call TRBJ2-1; the D call of TRBD1 is as the table states it, not checked on the DNA. TRBV12-2 is an annotated pseudogene. The CDR3 has 15 residues. CDR3 nucleotide sequence: TGTGCAAGTCGCTTTACATCCTTATCCTACAATGAGCAGTTCTTC. Translating gives CASRFTSLSYNEQFF.

This chain links TRBV18 with TRBJ2-5, with TRBD2 identical over 9 bases. Germline lookup yields CDR1 KGHSH and CDR2 LQKENI. There are 14 residues in the CDR3. V shed 8 bases, J shed 5 bases, and the junction held 9 bases outside the gene matches. CDR3 loop: CASLMFGLAETQYF. The CDR3 DNA sequence: TGTGCCAGCCTCATGTTTGGACTAGCGGAGACCCAGTACTTC.

This chain uses TRBV14 with TRBJ2-7; TRBD1 matches at 8 bases. The CDR3 contains 16 residues. Germline V gene sequence: CDR1 SGHDN, CDR2 FVKESK. Germline trimming cut 4 bases from V and 3 bases from J; bases unmatched to any gene: 11. CDR3 amino acids: CASSLQSGTGFYEQYF. CDR3 nucleotide sequence: TGTGCCAGCAGCCTACAATCCGGGACAGGTTTCTACGAGCAGTACTTC.

V usage is TRBV7-2 and J usage is TRBJ2-1; 9 bases are shared with TRBD1. The CDR3 sequence is 15 residues long. From germline, CDR1 is SGHTA and CDR2 FQGNSA. The V gene end was trimmed by 4 bases and the J gene end by 4 bases; junction bases not matched to a gene: 5. CDR3 bases: TGTGCCAGCAGCTCAGGGACAGGGACATACAATGAGCAGTTCTTC. This gives the protein CASSSGTGTYNEQFF.

The V call is TRBV5-6, the J call TRBJ2-7; TRBD1 aligns across 7 bases. CDR1 is SGHDT and CDR2 is YYEEEE in the germline V gene. V lost 0 bases to trimming and J lost 3 bases; unmatched junction nucleotides: 6. CDR3 length: 15 residues. The CDR3 DNA reads TGTGCCAGCAGCTTGGGAGGGGGCCCCGGCTACGAGCAGTACTTC. It encodes CASSLGGGPGYEQYF.

This chain uses TRBV6-4 with TRBJ2-7, with D perhaps given as TRBD1 or TRBD2 (5 bases each). Per the germline V gene, CDR1 is MRHNA and CDR2 is SNTAGT. Trimming took off 7 bases at V and 4 bases at J, with 29 bases between the two ends. The CDR3 runs to 18 residues. The CDR3 protein is CASKIHRDLRFVWYEQYF. The CDR3 DNA reads as TGTGCCAGCAAGATCCACCGGGACCTAAGGTTCGTGTGGTACGAGCAGTACTTC.

The V gene is TRBV28, the J gene TRBJ1-2; D may be TRBD1 (6 bases). Trimming removed 4 bases at V and 4 bases at J, with 22 bases between. The CDR3 is 17 amino acids. The germline V gene has CDR1 MDHEN and CDR2 SYDVKM. Written as DNA, the CDR3 is TGTGCCAGCAGTTATAAGGTCGGAGGAGGGGGGTTCTATGGCTACACCTTC. Amino acids: CASSYKVGGGGFYGYTF.

The chain joins TRBV9 to TRBJ2-3; 11 nucleotides align to TRBD1. Losses at the gene ends were 3 bases for V and 1 base for J; bases not matched to a gene: 7. Per germline, CDR1 SGDLS and CDR2 YYNGEE. The CDR3 has 17 amino acids. The CDR3 DNA reads TGTGCCAGCAGCGCCACCGGGACAGGGGGTGGCACAGATACGCAGTATTTT. Residues: CASSATGTGGGTDTQYF. Full variable domain (remainder filled in from reference TRBV9 and TRBJ2-3): DSGVTQTPKHLITATGQRVTLRCSPRSGDLSVYWYQQSLDQGLQFLIQYYNGEERAKGNILERFSAQQFPDLHSELNLSSLELGDSALYFCASSATGTGGGTDTQYFGPGTRLTVL.

J is TRBJ1-1 and V is TRBV2, with D uncertain. The ends were cut back, 7 bases at V and 0 bases at J, with 9 bases in the middle. Looked up from germline, CDR1 is SNHLY and CDR2 is FYNNEI. The CDR3 spans 13 residues. The CDR3 reads CASTYSMNTEAFF. CDR3 nucleotides: TGTGCCAGCACATACTCAATGAACACTGAAGCTTTCTTT.

The CDR3 DNA reads TGTGCCAGCAGTTTGGGACAGGGAAAGGGCTATGGCTACACCTTC. It encodes CASSLGQGKGYGYTF. The chain recombines TRBV6-6 with TRBJ1-2, with 9 nucleotides matching TRBD1. The CDR3 is 15 residues long. The J segment lost 4 bases and the V segment lost 4 bases, leaving 7 bases of the junction unmatched. The germline V gene has CDR1 MNHNY and CDR2 SVGAGI (reference sequence).

This rearrangement joins TRBV14 to TRBJ1-1; no firm D call. This CDR3 region has 12 residues. V lost 4 bases and J 4 bases, leaving 7 bases between the germline ends. Germline values: CDR1 SGHDN, CDR2 FVKESK. CDR3 nucleotide sequence: TGTGCCAGCAGCCTACAGTTCACTGAAGCTTTCTTT. Its protein product is CASSLQFTEAFF.

V usage is TRBV2 and J usage is TRBJ2-7; D remains unclear. Germline lookup yields CDR1 SNHLY and CDR2 FYNNEI. V lost 7 bases, J lost 4 bases, and 11 bases lay in between. CDR3 size: 12 residues. The CDR3 spells CASITDGYEQYF. The CDR3 region has the DNA TGTGCCAGCATAACGGACGGGTACGAGCAGTACTTC.

The chain uses TRBV27 and TRBJ2-4; D remains ambiguous. This CDR3 spans 12 amino acids. Looked up from germline, CDR1 is MNHEY and CDR2 is SMNVEV (reference sequence). Between the trimmed V and J ends, which lost 5 bases and 6 bases, there was a span of 8 bases. The CDR3 sequence is CASSNLGNIQYF. The CDR3 DNA reads TGTGCCAGCAGTAACCTAGGAAACATTCAGTACTTC.

This clone was counted only a few times. The rearrangement joins TRBV15 to TRBJ2-5; 7 bases line up with TRBD2. V lost 0 bases and J lost 4; bases outside the gene matches: 5. Germline values: CDR1 LNHNV, CDR2 YYDKDF (reference sequence). The CDR3 is 15 amino acids. CDR3 loop: CATSRDGRSPETQYF. As DNA, the CDR3 is TGTGCCACCAGCAGAGACGGGAGGAGCCCAGAGACCCAGTACTTC.

The gene calls are TRBV28 and TRBJ1-4, with D tentatively TRBD1 (5 bases). The germline CDR1 and CDR2 sequences are MDHEN and SYDVKM. The V end was cut by 4 bases, the J end by 8 bases, with 8 bases between. The CDR3 is made up of 12 amino acids. Here the CDR3 reads CASSSGGEKLFF. In DNA form, the CDR3 reads TGTGCCAGCAGTTCGGGGGGGGAAAAACTGTTTTTT. Based on the CDR3 plus reference TRBV28 and TRBJ1-4, the full variable domain is DVKVTQSSRYLVKRTGEKVFLECVQDMDHENMFWYRQDPGLGLRLIYFSYDVKMKEKGDIPEGYSVSREKKERFSLILESASTNQTSMYLCASSSGGEKLFFGSGTQLSVL.